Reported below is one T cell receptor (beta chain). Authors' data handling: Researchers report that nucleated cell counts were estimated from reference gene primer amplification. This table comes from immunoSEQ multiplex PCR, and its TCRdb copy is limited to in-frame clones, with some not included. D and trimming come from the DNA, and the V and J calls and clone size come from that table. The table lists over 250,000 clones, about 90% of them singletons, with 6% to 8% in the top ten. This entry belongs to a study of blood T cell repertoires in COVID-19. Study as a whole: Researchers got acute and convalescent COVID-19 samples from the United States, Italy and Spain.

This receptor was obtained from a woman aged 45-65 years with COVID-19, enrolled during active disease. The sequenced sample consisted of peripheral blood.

The CDR3 reads CASSLVSGGFRNEQFF. The DNA of the CDR3 is TGTGCCAGCAGCTTAGTTTCAGGGGGATTTCGGAATGAGCAGTTCTTC. The chain employs TRBV11-3 and TRBJ2-1, with 7 bases matching TRBD1. Germline-derived CDR1 and CDR2 are SGHNT and YENEEA. The CDR3 has 16 residues. Trimming removed 1 base from V and 7 bases from J; junction bases left unmatched: 10.